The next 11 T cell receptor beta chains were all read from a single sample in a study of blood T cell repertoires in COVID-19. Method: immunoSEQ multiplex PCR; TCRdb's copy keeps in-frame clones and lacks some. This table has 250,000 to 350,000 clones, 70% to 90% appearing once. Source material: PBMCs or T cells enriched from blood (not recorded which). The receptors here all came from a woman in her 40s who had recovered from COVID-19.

CDR3 loop: CASSLPGTGGSGELFF. CDR3 bases: TGTGCCAGCAGCCTCCCCGGGACAGGGGGGTCCGGGGAGCTGTTTTTT. The V gene is TRBV11-3, the J gene TRBJ2-2; 11 nucleotides agree with TRBD1. The CDR3 spans 16 residues. The V segment lost 5 bases and the J segment 6 bases; nucleotides outside the gene matches: 8. Germline V lookup: CDR1 SGHNT, CDR2 YENEEA.

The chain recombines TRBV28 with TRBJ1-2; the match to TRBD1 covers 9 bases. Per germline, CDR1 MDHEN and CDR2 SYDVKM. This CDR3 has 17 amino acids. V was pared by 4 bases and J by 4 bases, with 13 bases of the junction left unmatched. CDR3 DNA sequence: TGTGCCAGCAGTTCGTCCGGGACAGGGTCAGCTGGCTATGGCTACACCTTC. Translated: CASSSSGTGSAGYGYTF.

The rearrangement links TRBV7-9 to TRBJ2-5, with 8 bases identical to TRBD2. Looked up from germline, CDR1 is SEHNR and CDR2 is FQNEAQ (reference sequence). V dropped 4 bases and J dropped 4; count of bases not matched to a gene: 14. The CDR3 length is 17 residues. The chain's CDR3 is CASSSPLPGLVRETQYF. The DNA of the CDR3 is TGTGCCAGCAGCTCCCCTCTCCCGGGACTAGTAAGAGAGACCCAGTACTTC. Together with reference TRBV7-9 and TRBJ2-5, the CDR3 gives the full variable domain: DTGVSQNPRHKITKRGQNVTFRCDPISEHNRLYWYRQTLGQGPEFLTYFQNEAQLEKSRLLSDRFSAERPKGSFSTLEIQRTEQGDSAMYLCASSSPLPGLVRETQYFGPGTRLLVL.

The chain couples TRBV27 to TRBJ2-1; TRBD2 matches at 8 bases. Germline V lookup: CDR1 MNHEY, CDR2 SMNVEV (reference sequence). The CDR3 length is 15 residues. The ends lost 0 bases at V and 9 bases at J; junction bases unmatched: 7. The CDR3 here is CASSLSGLVSGEQFF. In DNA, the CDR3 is TGTGCCAGCAGTTTATCGGGACTAGTGTCGGGTGAGCAGTTCTTC.

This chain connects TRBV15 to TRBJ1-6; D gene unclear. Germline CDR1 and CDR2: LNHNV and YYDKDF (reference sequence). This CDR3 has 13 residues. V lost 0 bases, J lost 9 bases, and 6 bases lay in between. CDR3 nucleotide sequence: TGTGCCACCAGCAGAGATTCCAGTTCACCCCTCCACTTT. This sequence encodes CATSRDSSSPLHF.

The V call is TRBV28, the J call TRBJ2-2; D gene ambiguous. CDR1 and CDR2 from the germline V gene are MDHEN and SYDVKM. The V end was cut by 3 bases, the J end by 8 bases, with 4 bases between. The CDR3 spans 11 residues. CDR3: CASSFRGELFF. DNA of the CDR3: TGTGCCAGCAGTTTCCGGGGGGAGCTGTTTTTT.

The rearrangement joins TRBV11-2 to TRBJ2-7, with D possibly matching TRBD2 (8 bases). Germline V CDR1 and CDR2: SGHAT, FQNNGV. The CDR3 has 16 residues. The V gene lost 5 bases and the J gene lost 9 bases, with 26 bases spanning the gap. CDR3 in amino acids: CASSGFVGRARGGQYF. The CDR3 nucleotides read TGTGCCAGCAGCGGCTTCGTCGGGAGGGCCAGGGGGGGGCAGTACTTC.

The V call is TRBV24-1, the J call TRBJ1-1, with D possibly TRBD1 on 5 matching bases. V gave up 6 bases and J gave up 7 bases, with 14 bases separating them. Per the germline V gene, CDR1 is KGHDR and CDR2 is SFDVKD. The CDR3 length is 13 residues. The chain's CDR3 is CATSWNDDSEAFF. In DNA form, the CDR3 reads TGTGCCACCAGTTGGAACGACGACAGTGAAGCTTTCTTT.

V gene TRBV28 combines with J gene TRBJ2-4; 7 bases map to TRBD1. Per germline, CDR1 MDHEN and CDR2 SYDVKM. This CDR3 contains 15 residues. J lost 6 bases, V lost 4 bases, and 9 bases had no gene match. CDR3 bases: TGTGCCAGCAGTTCACCCGTGACAGGGAGAAACATTCAGTACTTC. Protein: CASSSPVTGRNIQYF.

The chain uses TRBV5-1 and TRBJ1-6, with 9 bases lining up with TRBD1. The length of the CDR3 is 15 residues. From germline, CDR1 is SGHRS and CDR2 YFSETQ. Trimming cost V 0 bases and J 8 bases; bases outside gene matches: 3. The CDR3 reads CASSLEGTGYSPLHF. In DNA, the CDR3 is TGCGCCAGCAGCTTGGAAGGGACAGGGTATTCACCCCTCCACTTT.

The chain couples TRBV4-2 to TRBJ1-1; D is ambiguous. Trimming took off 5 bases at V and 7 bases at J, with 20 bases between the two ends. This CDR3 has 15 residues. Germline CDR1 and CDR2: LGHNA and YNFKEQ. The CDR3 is CASSESSGMGGEAFF. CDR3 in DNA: TGTGCCAGCAGCGAAAGCTCAGGCATGGGTGGTGAAGCTTTCTTT.